The clone carrying this TCR beta chain appeared many times. Trimming pared 5 bases from V and 0 bases from J, leaving 11 bases between. The CDR3 has 15 residues. The entry originates in a study of T-cell reconstitution after alpha-beta-depleted transplantation in children. Unique molecular identifiers were used to barcode this TCRbeta library. Via MiXCR, TCRdb re-called the PCR reads, giving one row per CDR3 protein. The sample comprises 190,000 or so distinct CDR3 sequences, approximately 6.6% of which are singletons, and around 2.7% rests with the top ten. Material: PBMCs from the stem cell graft donor, obtained from the stem cell graft. The chain links TRBV12-3 or TRBV12-4 to TRBJ2-1, with D unresolved. The sequence derives from a human donor who donated a stem cell graft to a child with Wiskott-Aldrich syndrome. CDR3 protein: CASSPAQYSYNEQFF. The CDR3 DNA is TGTGCCAGCAGTCCCGCCCAGTACTCCTACAATGAGCAGTTCTTC.